Listed below are T cell receptor beta chains from one sample, sequenced in a study of cytomegalovirus exposure and HLA in healthy donors. Some clones are missing from TCRdb's copy, which holds only in-frame ones; the method was immunoSEQ multiplex PCR. The table records roughly 80,000 clones, approximately 65% of them present only once. Sequenced sample: PBMCs. The receptors were gathered from a male donor in good health and CMV-seropositive. Each CDR3 is given with its conserved first and last residue. The order of the fields is V gene, D gene, clone size, J gene, CDR3 DNA, CDR3 protein. A D gene is named only where the DNA matches it firmly. Size values are once, few and many counts, or a class for expanded clones, and some rows have none.

>TRBV2|TRBD2|NA|TRBJ2-7
TGTGCCAGCAGTGCTAGCGGGGGGGCCTCCTACGAGCAGTACTTC
CASSASGGASYEQYF
>TRBV5-4|TRBD1|NA|TRBJ1-2
TGTGCCAGCAGCCAACAGGGGGCAGGTTACTATGGCTACACCTTC
CASSQQGAGYYGYTF
>TRBV6-1|NA|NA|TRBJ2-7
TGTGCCAGCGGAAGAATGTCAGGTTACGAGCAGTACTTC
CASGRMSGYEQYF
>TRBV15|NA|NA|TRBJ2-7
TGTGCCACCAGCAGAGAAGTCGGCGAGCAGTACTTC
CATSREVGEQYF
>TRBV6-6|TRBD1|few|TRBJ1-5
TGTGCCAGCAGCGCCGGGACAGGGGGTATTCAGCCCCAGCATTTT
CASSAGTGGIQPQHF
>TRBV9|NA|few|TRBJ1-1
TGTGCCAGCAGCCCCTCGGGGGGGGTGAACACTGAAGCTTTCTTT
CASSPSGGVNTEAFF
>TRBV14|NA|NA|TRBJ1-1
TGTGCCAGCAGGTCACAGAGGGCGAACACTGAAGCTTTCTTT
CASRSQRANTEAFF
>TRBV4-2|NA|few|TRBJ2-1
TGTGCCAGCAGCCCACCCACTAGGTTTAGCAATGAGCAGTTCTTC
CASSPPTRFSNEQFF
>TRBV4-3|NA|few|TRBJ1-3
TGCGCCAGCAGCCGGAATCGACTGGGCTCTGGAAACACCATATATTTT
CASSRNRLGSGNTIYF
>TRBV7-2|NA|once|TRBJ1-1
TGTGCCAGCAGCCTTGGGCTTTGGAACACTGAAGCTTTCTTT
CASSLGLWNTEAFF
>TRBV12-5|TRBD2|few|TRBJ2-5
TGTGCTAGTGCCCTGGGACTAGCGGGAGGTATAGAGACCCAGTACTTC
CASALGLAGGIETQYF
>TRBV29-1|NA|NA|TRBJ1-2
TGCAGCGTTGACCTTAAGGGGCAGGGGTTGAACTATGGCTACACCTTC
CSVDLKGQGLNYGYTF
>TRBV7-2|TRBD2|few|TRBJ2-7
TGTGCCAGCAGCTCACTAGCGGCTACCTACGAGCAGTACTTC
CASSSLAATYEQYF
>TRBV5-6|NA|NA|TRBJ1-5
TGTGCCAGCAGCTTGTCGGGTAGCAATCAGCCCCAGCATTTT
CASSLSGSNQPQHF
>TRBV7-9|NA|NA|TRBJ1-1
TGTGCCACCGGGGGGTGGATGAACACTGAAGCTTTCTTT
CATGGWMNTEAFF
>TRBV28|NA|NA|TRBJ1-2
TGTGCCAGCAGTTCAAATGGCTACACCTTC
CASSSNGYTF
>TRBV7-2|TRBD2|NA|TRBJ2-2
TGTGCCAGCAGCTCGACTAGCGGGAGAACCGGGGAGCTGTTTTTT
CASSSTSGRTGELFF
>TRBV9|TRBD1|NA|TRBJ1-6
TGTGCCAGCAGCGGGGGACAGGGGGGAATTAGGAGTTCACCCCTCCACTTT
CASSGGQGGIRSSPLHF
>TRBV11-1|TRBD1|NA|TRBJ2-7
TGTGCCAGCAGCTCCGACAGGGGAGGCGAGCAGTACTTC
CASSSDRGGEQYF
>TRBV7-3|TRBD1|NA|TRBJ1-1
TGTGCCAGCAGCTTGGGACAGGGCACTGAAGCTTTCTTT
CASSLGQGTEAFF
>TRBV13|NA|NA|TRBJ1-4
TGTGCCAGCAGCCGCAGAACAACTAATGAAAAACTGTTTTTT
CASSRRTTNEKLFF
>TRBV5-1|TRBD1|NA|TRBJ1-1
TGCGCCAGCAGCTTGGAGCAGGGGGTTAACACTGAAGCTTTCTTT
CASSLEQGVNTEAFF
>TRBV9|NA|NA|TRBJ2-7
TGTGCCAGCAGCGTAGAAGGTGGGAGGAACCACGAGCAGTACTTC
CASSVEGGRNHEQYF
>TRBV15|NA|NA|TRBJ1-1
TGTGCCACCAGCAGAGAGGCCATCGACACTGAAGCTTTCTTT
CATSREAIDTEAFF
>TRBV27|NA|NA|TRBJ2-2
TGTGCCAGCAGTTTATTTATCACCGGGGAGCTGTTTTTT
CASSLFITGELFF
>TRBV6-1|NA|NA|TRBJ1-6
TGTGCCAGCAGTGATTGGGGGGGCAGGGGTTACTCCTATAATTCACCCCTCCACTTT
CASSDWGGRGYSYNSPLHF
>TRBV28|NA|NA|TRBJ1-4
TGTGCCAGCAGTTTACAGGGGCGAAATGAAAAACTGTTTTTT
CASSLQGRNEKLFF
>TRBV7-2|NA|NA|TRBJ2-5
TGTGCCAGCAGCTTTAGCGAGACCCAGTACTTC
CASSFSETQYF
>TRBV7-8|NA|once|TRBJ1-1
TGTGCCAGCAGCTTATTAGGTGGGGGGACTGAAGCTTTCTTT
CASSLLGGGTEAFF
>TRBV5-1|NA|NA|TRBJ2-2
TGCGCCAGCAGCCCTGAGCTTGGCGGGGAGCTGTTTTTT
CASSPELGGELFF
>TRBV13|NA|NA|TRBJ2-3
TGTGCCAGCAGCATTGAACACGTGGCTAGCACAGATACGCAGTATTTT
CASSIEHVASTDTQYF
>TRBV5-4|NA|few|TRBJ2-3
TGTGCCAGCAGCTTGCAGGGTCTGCCTGATACGCAGTATTTT
CASSLQGLPDTQYF
>TRBV5-1|TRBD2|few|TRBJ2-7
TGCGCCAGCAGCTACGGCGGGGGAAACGAGCAGTACTTC
CASSYGGGNEQYF
>TRBV7-8|TRBD2|few|TRBJ2-1
TGTGCCAGCAGCGGGACTAGCGGGAGGGCCTTCCCCCTGAATGAGCAGTTCTTC
CASSGTSGRAFPLNEQFF
>TRBV27|NA|NA|TRBJ2-7
TGTGCCAGCAGTTTATCGCACTCATCCGGCTACGAGCAGTACTTC
CASSLSHSSGYEQYF
>TRBV5-1|TRBD1|many|TRBJ2-7
TGCGCCAGCAGCCTCCAGAGAGGGACAGGGGCTGGGGAGCAGTACTTC
CASSLQRGTGAGEQYF
>TRBV19|NA|few|TRBJ1-6
TGTGCCAGTAGTAAAGTGTTCAGGGGCCGTAATTCACCCCTCCACTTT
CASSKVFRGRNSPLHF
>TRBV7-7|NA|NA|TRBJ2-2
TGTGCCAGCACCTCAACCCCCCTATCCGGGGAGCTGTTTTTT
CASTSTPLSGELFF
>TRBV7-2|TRBD2|NA|TRBJ2-7
TGTGCCAGCAGCAAAAATAGACTAGCGGGGGACTACGAGCAGTACTTC
CASSKNRLAGDYEQYF
>TRBV13|NA|NA|TRBJ1-6
TGTGCCAGCAGCTTAAATCTCGGTGTGAATTCACCCCTCCACTTT
CASSLNLGVNSPLHF
>TRBV6-4|NA|few|TRBJ2-2
TGTGCCAGCAGTGACTCGAATAACAGGGAGAACACCGGGGAGCTGTTTTTT
CASSDSNNRENTGELFF
>TRBV2|TRBD1|few|TRBJ2-7
TGTGCCAGCAGTGTAGGCCCGGGACAGGGGTCCTACGAGCAGTACTTC
CASSVGPGQGSYEQYF
>TRBV28|NA|NA|TRBJ2-7
TGTGCCAGCGTTGGTGCTAGCTTAGACTACGAGCAGTACTTC
CASVGASLDYEQYF
>TRBV7-9|NA|NA|TRBJ2-5
TGTGCCAGCAGCTCCTGGACTGATTTTGCCCAGTACTTC
CASSSWTDFAQYF
>TRBV9|NA|few|TRBJ2-5
TGTGCCAGCAGTATTTCCCCAGGTCTACAAGAGACCCAGTACTTC
CASSISPGLQETQYF
>TRBV6-5|TRBD2|few|TRBJ2-1
TGTGCCAGCAGTTACTCGGGAGGGACTGGCGTCAATGAGCAGTTCTTC
CASSYSGGTGVNEQFF
>TRBV25-1|TRBD2|few|TRBJ2-7
TGTGCCACGGGACTAGCGGGCTCCTACGAGCAGTACTTC
CATGLAGSYEQYF
>TRBV4-2|TRBD1|NA|TRBJ2-5
TGTGCCGGCAGCCAAGAGGGGGACAGGGAGGGGGAGACCCAGTACTTC
CAGSQEGDREGETQYF
>TRBV6-5|NA|once|TRBJ2-3
TGTGCCAGCATGGTATCTGAGGGTACGCAGTATTTT
CASMVSEGTQYF
>TRBV4-2|NA|NA|TRBJ1-3
TGTGCCAGCAGCCCCGCGGGGGGGAGTGGAAACACCATATATTTT
CASSPAGGSGNTIYF
>TRBV6-1|NA|few|TRBJ2-4
TGTGCCAGCAGTGAAGTCGGGAAAAACATTCAGTACTTC
CASSEVGKNIQYF
>TRBV4-1|TRBD2|NA|TRBJ2-3
TGCGCCAGCAGCCAAGATAGCGGGCCGGCAGATACGCAGTATTTT
CASSQDSGPADTQYF
>TRBV27|NA|NA|TRBJ2-5
TGTGCCAGCAGTTTAGAGGTTAAGGAGACCCAGTACTTC
CASSLEVKETQYF